The rows below give T cell receptor beta chains drawn from one sample of a study of control samples from healthy donors and cancer patients. Assay used: immunoSEQ multiplex PCR; TCRdb lists only in-frame clones, some missing. The sample lists 170,000 or so clones; 94% were seen once. Sequenced: blood. These receptors all stem from a young woman in good health. The CDR3 runs from the conserved cysteine through the conserved F or W. The D gene is left open where the match is weak. Part of the rows lack a size; the others show once, few, many or a class for expanded clones.

d_gene: TRBD1; abundance: .; j_gene: TRBJ2-7; v_gene: TRBV19; len: 13; CDR3nt: TGTGCCAGTAGCCTCGACAGGGGCTTAGAGCAGTACTTC; CDR3aa: CASSLDRGLEQYF
d_gene: .; abundance: .; j_gene: TRBJ2-5; v_gene: TRBV29-1; len: 12; CDR3nt: TGCAGCGCTGTGGGTCTCCAAGAGACCCAGTACTTC; CDR3aa: CSAVGLQETQYF
d_gene: .; abundance: .; j_gene: TRBJ1-5; v_gene: TRBV6-2/TRBV6-3; len: 13; CDR3nt: TGTGCCAGCAGTCGTGGGGGGGATCAGCCCCAGCATTTT; CDR3aa: CASSRGGDQPQHF
d_gene: .; abundance: .; j_gene: TRBJ2-6; v_gene: TRBV7-2; len: 17; CDR3nt: TGTGCCAGCAGCTTAATCCCGGGGGCGACAGGGGCCAACGTCCTGACTTTC; CDR3aa: CASSLIPGATGANVLTF
d_gene: .; abundance: .; j_gene: TRBJ1-2; v_gene: TRBV7-9; len: 12; CDR3nt: TGTGCCAGCCTGGGGGGGGATTATGGCTACACCTTC; CDR3aa: CASLGGDYGYTF
d_gene: .; abundance: once; j_gene: TRBJ2-5; v_gene: TRBV9; len: 15; CDR3nt: TGTGCCAGCAGCGTAGGCCCAGGACACCAAGAGACCCAGTACTTC; CDR3aa: CASSVGPGHQETQYF
d_gene: .; abundance: .; j_gene: TRBJ1-2; v_gene: TRBV27; len: 12; CDR3nt: TGTGCCAGCAGTTTTAACGGGGGCGGCTACACCTTC; CDR3aa: CASSFNGGGYTF
d_gene: .; abundance: .; j_gene: TRBJ2-3; v_gene: TRBV5-5; len: 14; CDR3nt: TGTGCCAGCAGCACGGACAGTATCACAGATACGCAGTATTTT; CDR3aa: CASSTDSITDTQYF
d_gene: .; abundance: .; j_gene: TRBJ2-1; v_gene: TRBV4-1; len: 15; CDR3nt: TGCGCCAGCAGCCTATTCTCGGACAGCAGCAATGAGCAGTTCTTC; CDR3aa: CASSLFSDSSNEQFF
d_gene: .; abundance: once; j_gene: TRBJ1-2; v_gene: TRBV6-1; len: 14; CDR3nt: TGTGCCAGCAGTGAGACCGGCCGGGGGGATGGCTACACCTTC; CDR3aa: CASSETGRGDGYTF
d_gene: TRBD2; abundance: .; j_gene: TRBJ2-1; v_gene: TRBV19; len: 16; CDR3nt: TGTGCCAGTAGTATAAAGCGGGGCCGCCCCCACAATGAGCAGTTCTTC; CDR3aa: CASSIKRGRPHNEQFF
d_gene: .; abundance: .; j_gene: TRBJ2-7; v_gene: TRBV7-8; len: 15; CDR3nt: TGTGCCAGCAGCTTAACTGGAGGCTCTTCATACGAGCAGTACTTC; CDR3aa: CASSLTGGSSYEQYF
d_gene: .; abundance: once; j_gene: TRBJ1-2; v_gene: TRBV28; len: 14; CDR3nt: TGTGCCAGCAGCTATCTGGACAGTAACTATGGCTACACCTTC; CDR3aa: CASSYLDSNYGYTF
d_gene: .; abundance: .; j_gene: TRBJ1-4; v_gene: TRBV6-5; len: 15; CDR3nt: TGTGCCAGCAGCTTTACATCGGGGGGCGAATGGAAACTGTTTTTT; CDR3aa: CASSFTSGGEWKLFF
d_gene: .; abundance: .; j_gene: TRBJ1-4; v_gene: TRBV4-2; len: 16; CDR3nt: TGTGCCAGCAGCCAAGTTTCTGAATCAACTAATGAAAAACTGTTTTTT; CDR3aa: CASSQVSESTNEKLFF
d_gene: .; abundance: .; j_gene: TRBJ2-7; v_gene: TRBV28; len: 15; CDR3nt: TGTGCCAGCAGTTCCCCGGGGGACAGTCCCCGCGAGCAGTACTTC; CDR3aa: CASSSPGDSPREQYF
d_gene: TRBD1; abundance: few; j_gene: TRBJ1-1; v_gene: TRBV27; len: 13; CDR3nt: TGTGCCAGCCGATGGACAGGGGGCACTGAAGCTTTCTTT; CDR3aa: CASRWTGGTEAFF
d_gene: .; abundance: .; j_gene: TRBJ2-5; v_gene: TRBV19; len: 14; CDR3nt: TGTGCCAGTAGTATAGGAGGGGTCCAAGAGACCCAGTACTTC; CDR3aa: CASSIGGVQETQYF
d_gene: .; abundance: .; j_gene: TRBJ1-4; v_gene: TRBV11-2; len: 15; CDR3nt: TGTGCCAGCAGCTGGGACGGATCTCCGGGGGAGAAACTGTTTTTT; CDR3aa: CASSWDGSPGEKLFF